A single sample is the source of the 26 T cell receptor beta chains below, sequenced in a study of T cell responses to AZD1222 COVID-19 vaccine. Some clones are missing from TCRdb's copy, which holds only in-frame ones; the method was immunoSEQ multiplex PCR. The repertoire holds some 120,000 clones, with about 89% as singletons. The sample was peripheral blood, taken on day 0 of AZD1222 vaccination. The receptors come from an adult in good health.

The gene calls are TRBV6-1 and TRBJ1-5, with unresolved D. V gave up 1 base and J gave up 4 bases, with 5 bases separating them. The CDR3 extends over 13 amino acids. Per germline, CDR1 MNHNS and CDR2 SASEGT. The CDR3 DNA sequence: TGTGCCAGCAGTGAAGTGAGAAATCAGCCCCAGCATTTT. Translated: CASSEVRNQPQHF.

J is TRBJ2-7 and V is TRBV5-4; D may be TRBD1 (6 bases). There are 15 residues in the CDR3. The V gene lost 4 bases and the J gene lost 4 bases, with 18 bases spanning the gap. Germline V gene sequence: CDR1 SGHNT, CDR2 YYREEE (reference sequence). The CDR3 DNA follows: TGTGCCAGCAGCCTGAGACAGGTCCCCCCTTACGAGCAGTACTTC. Its translation: CASSLRQVPPYEQYF.

V gene TRBV19 combines with J gene TRBJ1-5; a weak D match, TRBD1 (6 bases). V lost 8 bases to trimming and J lost 1 base, with 15 bases between them. Germline loops: CDR1 LNHDA, CDR2 SQIVND (reference sequence). The CDR3 loop spans 15 amino acids. CDR3 loop: CASVLGAGSNQPQHF. CDR3 coding DNA: TGTGCCAGTGTTCTGGGGGCTGGGAGCAATCAGCCCCAGCATTTT.

The rearrangement uses TRBV5-5 and TRBJ1-1, with TRBD1 as a possible D gene (5 bases). The CDR3 has 15 residues. In germline, CDR1 is SGHKS, CDR2 YYEKEE (reference sequence). V lost 3 bases and J 5 bases, leaving 17 bases between the germline ends. The CDR3 DNA follows: TGTGCCAGCAGCTCCCCGGGGAGAGGGGTGACTGAAGCTTTCTTT. This encodes CASSSPGRGVTEAFF.

The chain employs TRBV13 and TRBJ2-7; possible D gene TRBD2, 6 bases. Trimming removed 3 bases from V and 3 bases from J, with 12 bases in between. This CDR3 comprises 14 residues. The germline V gene has CDR1 PRHDT and CDR2 FYEKMQ (reference sequence). CDR3 loop: CASSFSLEGYEQYF. CDR3 sequence (DNA): TGTGCCAGCAGCTTTTCCTTGGAGGGCTACGAGCAGTACTTC.

J is TRBJ1-4 and V is TRBV5-1; D is possibly TRBD1 (6 bases). CDR1 is SGHRS, CDR2 YFSETQ, per germline. This CDR3 has 18 residues. Trimming cost V 1 base and J 3 bases, with 19 bases left between them. Here the CDR3 reads CASSLTGARGYPNEKLFF. In nucleotides, the CDR3 is TGCGCCAGCAGCTTGACCGGTGCCAGGGGTTATCCTAATGAAAAACTGTTTTTT. Supplemented by reference TRBV5-1 and TRBJ1-4, the full variable domain reads KAGVTQTPRYLIKTRGQQVTLSCSPISGHRSVSWYQQTPGQGLQFLFEYFSETQRNKGNFPGRFSGRQFSNSRSEMNVSTLELGDSALYLCASSLTGARGYPNEKLFFGSGTQLSVL.

J is TRBJ1-1 and V is TRBV27; D gene ambiguous. Germline CDR1 is MNHEY and CDR2 is SMNVEV (reference sequence). Deletions cut 7 bases from V and 5 bases from J, with 14 bases between. The CDR3 spans 13 residues. In nucleotides, the CDR3 is TGTGCCAGCACCGATGAGCGGCATACTGAAGCTTTCTTT. It encodes CASTDERHTEAFF.

The V and J genes are TRBV28 and TRBJ1-2; D remains unclear. The V end lost 5 bases, the J end lost 3 bases, and 13 bases lay between the germline ends. CDR3 length equals 14 residues. The V gene's germline CDR1 is MDHEN and CDR2 SYDVKM. CDR3 region: CASSVASLDYGYTF. The CDR3 DNA is TGTGCCAGCAGTGTAGCCTCTCTGGACTATGGCTACACCTTC.

V gene TRBV4-1 combines with J gene TRBJ1-5, with 9 bases lining up with TRBD1. The CDR3 has 19 residues. V shed 0 bases and J 7 bases; nucleotides not matched to a gene: 16. From germline, CDR1 is MGHRA and CDR2 YSYEKL. CDR3 sequence (DNA): TGCGCCAGCAGCCAAGAGGTCGGTTCTGGACAGGGGAAGGACCAGCCCCAGCATTTT. Translated: CASSQEVGSGQGKDQPQHF.

The rearrangement links TRBV5-1 to TRBJ2-2; D not resolved. Per the germline V gene, CDR1 is SGHRS and CDR2 is YFSETQ. The CDR3 spans 13 residues. V dropped 5 bases and J dropped 7 bases, with 12 bases sitting between them. This CDR3 is CASSPWVGGELFF. Here the CDR3 DNA reads TGCGCCAGCAGTCCCTGGGTTGGCGGGGAGCTGTTTTTT.

This chain joins TRBV9 and TRBJ1-3; perhaps TRBD1 as D (5 bases). From germline, CDR1 is SGDLS and CDR2 YYNGEE. Deletions cut 0 bases from V and 4 bases from J, with 5 bases between. This CDR3 is built from 13 residues. The DNA for the CDR3 is TGTGCCAGCAGCGTAGGGGACGGAAACACCATATATTTT. This translates into CASSVGDGNTIYF.

This chain joins TRBV9 and TRBJ2-2; no clear D gene. Germline lookup yields CDR1 SGDLS and CDR2 YYNGEE. The CDR3 is 12 residues long. V was trimmed by 1 base and J by 6 bases, leaving 4 bases between them. The CDR3 loop is CASSVTSGELFF. The CDR3 DNA reads TGTGCCAGCAGCGTAACGTCCGGGGAGCTGTTTTTT.

This clone has just a few counts. V is TRBV4-2 and J is TRBJ2-2, with D possibly TRBD1 on 6 matching bases. Trimming left V 3 bases short and J 0 bases short, with 11 bases between. Germline values: CDR1 LGHNA, CDR2 YNFKEQ. This CDR3 comprises 16 residues. CDR3 protein: CASSQVTGANTGELFF. The CDR3 DNA reads TGTGCCAGCAGCCAGGTGACAGGCGCGAACACCGGGGAGCTGTTTTTT.

The V call is TRBV27, the J call TRBJ2-2, with 8 nucleotides matching TRBD1. This CDR3 is 14 amino acids long. The junction had 4 bases not matched to a gene; V was cut back by 4 bases and J by 6 bases. Germline V lookup: CDR1 MNHEY, CDR2 SMNVEV (reference sequence). The CDR3 region has the DNA TGTGCCAGCAGTTGGACAGGGTTGGCCGGGGAGCTGTTTTTT. Amino acid sequence: CASSWTGLAGELFF.

The chain combines TRBV7-9 with TRBJ1-4; 7 bases are a match to TRBD1. Germline V gene data show CDR1 as SEHNR and CDR2 as FQNEAQ (reference sequence). Trimming removed 6 bases from V and 2 bases from J; junction bases left unmatched: 3. The CDR3 is 14 residues long. The CDR3 loop is CASRHRGTNEKLFF. The CDR3 DNA reads TGTGCCAGCAGGCACAGGGGCACTAATGAAAAACTGTTTTTT.

The J gene is TRBJ2-2, the V gene TRBV7-9, with D possibly matching TRBD2 (6 bases). The V gene's germline CDR1 is SEHNR and CDR2 FQNEAQ (reference sequence). This CDR3 contains 15 residues. V lost 5 bases, J lost 2 bases, and 12 bases lay in between. CDR3 bases: TGTGCCAGCAGCCCGACGGGGGTTAACACCGGGGAGCTGTTTTTT. Encoded protein: CASSPTGVNTGELFF.

The chain uses TRBV7-3 and TRBJ2-1, with D unresolved. CDR1 and CDR2 from the germline V gene are SGHTA and FQGTGA. The CDR3 sequence is 13 residues long. Trimming took off 5 bases at V and 8 bases at J, with 13 bases between the two ends. DNA for the CDR3: TGTGCCAGCAGCCCTGCCGGTGCGGATGAGCAGTTCTTC. Translated: CASSPAGADEQFF.

The chain uses TRBV7-9 and TRBJ1-3; D remains ambiguous. This CDR3 is built from 15 residues. V was pared by 2 bases and J by 4 bases, with 12 bases between. From germline, CDR1 is SEHNR and CDR2 FQNEAQ (reference sequence). The CDR3 DNA reads as TGTGCCAGCAGCTTATTTGGCGTTGAGGGAAACACCATATATTTT. As protein: CASSLFGVEGNTIYF.

J is TRBJ2-7 and V is TRBV5-5, with TRBD1 matching 8 bases. CDR3 length equals 14 residues. Germline lookup yields CDR1 SGHKS and CDR2 YYEKEE (reference sequence). Germline trimming cut 0 bases from V and 4 bases from J; bases unmatched to any gene: 3. The CDR3 DNA follows: TGTGCCAGCAGCTTGGCTCAGGGGGCTTACGAGCAGTACTTC. Residues: CASSLAQGAYEQYF.

This chain joins TRBV27 and TRBJ1-2, with D possibly matching TRBD1 (6 bases). Germline V gives CDR1 MNHEY, CDR2 SMNVEV (reference sequence). The CDR3 runs to 15 residues. The V gene lost 7 bases and the J gene lost 4 bases, with 19 bases spanning the gap. In DNA form, the CDR3 reads TGTGCCAGCACCGAATCCGGGGGCAGACTCTATGGCTACACCTTC. Its protein product is CASTESGGRLYGYTF.

The CDR3 region has the DNA TGTGCCAGCAGCTTTAAACAGGGGGCCATTGATACGCAGTATTTT. It specifies CASSFKQGAIDTQYF. The V call is TRBV11-1, the J call TRBJ2-3; 9 bases match TRBD1. Germline CDR1 reads SGHAT; CDR2 reads FQDESV (reference sequence). There are 15 residues in the CDR3. After removal of 3 bases from V and 6 bases from J, the junction contained 7 bases not matched to a gene.

This chain uses TRBV7-2 with TRBJ2-1; 8 positions agree with TRBD2. The CDR3 covers 15 residues. CDR1 is SGHTA, CDR2 FQGNSA, per germline. V was clipped by 0 bases and J by 5 bases; unmatched bases: 3. The CDR3 loop is CASSLAVSGNNEQFF. In DNA, the CDR3 is TGTGCCAGCAGCTTAGCGGTTAGCGGGAACAATGAGCAGTTCTTC.

The V call is TRBV11-2, the J call TRBJ2-7, with D maybe TRBD1 (5 bases). V dropped 3 bases and J dropped 0 bases, with 9 bases sitting between them. CDR3 length equals 14 residues. Germline V CDR1 and CDR2: SGHAT, FQNNGV. The CDR3 DNA reads as TGTGCCAGCAGCTTCCTACAGGTCTCCTACGAGCAGTACTTC. It encodes CASSFLQVSYEQYF.

This sequence joins TRBV7-2 and TRBJ1-6; weak D call: TRBD1 (5 bases). Germline V gene sequence: CDR1 SGHTA, CDR2 FQGNSA. The V end lost 7 bases, the J end lost 6 bases, and 13 bases lay between the germline ends. The CDR3 is 14 amino acids. The CDR3 spells CASKPTGANSPLHF. CDR3 nucleotides: TGTGCCAGCAAACCTACAGGAGCTAATTCACCCCTCCACTTT.

The chain is built from TRBV27 and TRBJ1-2, with a tentative D call TRBD1 (6 bases). The CDR3 runs 15 residues. The V end was cut by 4 bases, the J end by 4 bases, with 16 bases between. Per the germline V gene, CDR1 is MNHEY and CDR2 is SMNVEV (reference sequence). The CDR3 is CASSSDGQNSYGYTF. The CDR3 DNA reads as TGTGCCAGCAGTTCCGATGGACAGAACTCCTATGGCTACACCTTC.

The V gene is TRBV2, the J gene TRBJ2-7, with TRBD2 as a possible D gene (5 bases). V was pared by 6 bases and J by 2 bases, with 11 bases between. CDR3 size: 13 residues. The germline V gene has CDR1 SNHLY and CDR2 FYNNEI. CDR3 sequence: CASSLGLTYEQYF. DNA for the CDR3: TGTGCCAGCAGCCTAGGACTCACCTACGAGCAGTACTTC.